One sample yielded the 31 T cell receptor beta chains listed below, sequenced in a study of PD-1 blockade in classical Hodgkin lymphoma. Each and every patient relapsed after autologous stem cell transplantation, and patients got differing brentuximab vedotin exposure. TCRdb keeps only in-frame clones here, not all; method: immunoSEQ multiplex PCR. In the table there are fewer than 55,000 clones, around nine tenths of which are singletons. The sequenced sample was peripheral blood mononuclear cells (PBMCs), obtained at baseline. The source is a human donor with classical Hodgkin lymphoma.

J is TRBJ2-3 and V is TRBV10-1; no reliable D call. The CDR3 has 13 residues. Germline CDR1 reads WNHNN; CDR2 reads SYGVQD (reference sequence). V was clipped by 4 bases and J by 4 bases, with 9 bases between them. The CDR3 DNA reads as TGCGCCAGCAGTGGTCACCTGGCAGATACGCAGTATTTT. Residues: CASSGHLADTQYF.

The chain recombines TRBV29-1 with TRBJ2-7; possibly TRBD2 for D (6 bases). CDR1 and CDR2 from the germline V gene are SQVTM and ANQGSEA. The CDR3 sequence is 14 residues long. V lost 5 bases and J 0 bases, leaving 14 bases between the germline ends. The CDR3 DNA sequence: TGCAGCGTTTACCTAGCGTATAGCTCCTACGAGCAGTACTTC. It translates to CSVYLAYSSYEQYF.

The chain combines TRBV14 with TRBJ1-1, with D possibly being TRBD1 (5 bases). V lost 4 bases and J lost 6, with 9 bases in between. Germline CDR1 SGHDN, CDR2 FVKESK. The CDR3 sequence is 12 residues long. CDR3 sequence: CASSPSGPEAFF. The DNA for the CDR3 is TGTGCCAGCAGCCCCTCGGGACCTGAAGCTTTCTTT.

CDR3 amino acids: CASSLQHSGANVLTF. The DNA of the CDR3 is TGTGCCAGCAGCTTACAGCACTCTGGGGCCAACGTCCTGACTTTC. This rearrangement joins TRBV7-2 to TRBJ2-6; no definite D call. Germline assignment: CDR1 SGHTA and CDR2 FQGNSA. The ends were cut back, 2 bases at V and 0 bases at J, with 5 bases in the middle. CDR3 length equals 15 residues.

The CDR3 sequence is CASSRRTPGINEQFF. In nucleotides, the CDR3 is TGTGCCAGCAGCCGACGGACACCTGGGATCAATGAGCAGTTCTTC. The V call is TRBV11-1, the J call TRBJ2-1, with D perhaps TRBD1 (5 bases). V lost 5 bases to trimming and J lost 6 bases, with 17 bases between them. CDR3 size: 15 residues. CDR1 is SGHAT and CDR2 is FQDESV in the germline V gene (reference sequence). The variable domain in full, completed from reference TRBV11-1 and TRBJ2-1, reads EAEVAQSPRYKITEKSQAVAFWCDPISGHATLYWYRQILGQGPELLVQFQDESVVDDSQLPKDRFSAERLKGVDSTLKIQPAELGDSAMYLCASSRRTPGINEQFFGPGTRLTVL.

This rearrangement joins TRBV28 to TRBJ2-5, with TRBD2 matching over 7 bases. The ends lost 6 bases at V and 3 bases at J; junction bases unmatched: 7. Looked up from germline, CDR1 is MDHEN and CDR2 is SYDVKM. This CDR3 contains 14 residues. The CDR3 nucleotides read TGTGCCAGCAGGAAGAGCGGGGTTAAAGAGACCCAGTACTTC. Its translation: CASRKSGVKETQYF.

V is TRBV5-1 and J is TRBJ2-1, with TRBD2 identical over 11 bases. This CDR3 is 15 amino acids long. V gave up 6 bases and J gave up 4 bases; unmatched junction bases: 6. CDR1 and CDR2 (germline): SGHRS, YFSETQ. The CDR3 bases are TGCGCCAGCAATAGCGGGAGGGCTGAATACAATGAGCAGTTCTTC. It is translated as CASNSGRAEYNEQFF.

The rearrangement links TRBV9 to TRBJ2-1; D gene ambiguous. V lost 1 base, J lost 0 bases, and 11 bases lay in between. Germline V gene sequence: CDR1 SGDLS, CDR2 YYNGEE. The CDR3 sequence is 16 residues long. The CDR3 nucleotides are TGTGCCAGCAGCGTAACGGCGAGGAGCTCCTACAATGAGCAGTTCTTC. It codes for CASSVTARSSYNEQFF.

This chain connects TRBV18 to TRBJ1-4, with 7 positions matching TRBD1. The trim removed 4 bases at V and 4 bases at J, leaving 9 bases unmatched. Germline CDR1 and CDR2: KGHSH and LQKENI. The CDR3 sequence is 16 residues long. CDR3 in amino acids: CASSREVGTDNEKLFF. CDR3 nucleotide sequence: TGTGCCAGCTCACGCGAAGTAGGGACAGATAATGAAAAACTGTTTTTT.

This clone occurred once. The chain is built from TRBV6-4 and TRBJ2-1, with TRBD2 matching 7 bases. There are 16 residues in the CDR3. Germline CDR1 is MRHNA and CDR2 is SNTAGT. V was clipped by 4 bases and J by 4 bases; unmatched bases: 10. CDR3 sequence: CASSAFGGAGYNEQFF. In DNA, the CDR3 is TGTGCCAGCAGTGCCTTCGGGGGAGCGGGGTACAATGAGCAGTTCTTC.

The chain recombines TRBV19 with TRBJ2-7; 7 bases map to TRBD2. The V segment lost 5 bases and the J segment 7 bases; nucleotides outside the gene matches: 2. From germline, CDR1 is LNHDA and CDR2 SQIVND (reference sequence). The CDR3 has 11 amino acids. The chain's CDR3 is CASSFGGEQYF. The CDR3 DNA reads TGTGCCAGTAGTTTCGGGGGGGAGCAGTACTTC.

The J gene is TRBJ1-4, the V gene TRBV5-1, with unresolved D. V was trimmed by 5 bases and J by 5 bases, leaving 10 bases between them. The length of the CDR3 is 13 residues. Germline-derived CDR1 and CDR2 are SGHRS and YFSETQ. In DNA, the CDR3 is TGCGCCAGCAGGGAGGAAGGAAATGAAAAACTGTTTTTT. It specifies CASREEGNEKLFF.

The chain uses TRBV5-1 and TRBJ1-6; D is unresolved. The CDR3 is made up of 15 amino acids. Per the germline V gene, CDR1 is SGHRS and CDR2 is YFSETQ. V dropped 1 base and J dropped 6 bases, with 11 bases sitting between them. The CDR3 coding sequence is TGCGCCAGCAGCTTGAGTGATAGTGGTAATTCACCCCTCCACTTT. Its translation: CASSLSDSGNSPLHF.

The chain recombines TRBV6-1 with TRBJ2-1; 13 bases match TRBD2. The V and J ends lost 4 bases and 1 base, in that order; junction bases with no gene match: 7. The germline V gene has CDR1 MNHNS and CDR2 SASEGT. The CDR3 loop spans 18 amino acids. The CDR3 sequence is CASSAWTSGGQSYNEQFF. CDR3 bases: TGTGCCAGCAGTGCCTGGACTAGCGGGGGCCAATCCTACAATGAGCAGTTCTTC.

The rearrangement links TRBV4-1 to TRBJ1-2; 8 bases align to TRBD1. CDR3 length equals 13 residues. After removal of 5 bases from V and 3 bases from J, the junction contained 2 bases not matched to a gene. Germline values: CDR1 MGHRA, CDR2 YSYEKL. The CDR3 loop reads CASSIQGDYGYTF. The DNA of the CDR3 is TGCGCCAGCAGCATACAGGGGGACTATGGCTACACCTTC.

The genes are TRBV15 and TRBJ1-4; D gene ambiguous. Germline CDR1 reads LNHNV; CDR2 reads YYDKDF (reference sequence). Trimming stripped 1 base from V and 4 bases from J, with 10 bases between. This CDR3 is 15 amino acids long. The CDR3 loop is CATSRVSTSNEKLFF. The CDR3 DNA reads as TGTGCCACCAGCAGAGTTTCGACAAGTAATGAAAAACTGTTTTTT.

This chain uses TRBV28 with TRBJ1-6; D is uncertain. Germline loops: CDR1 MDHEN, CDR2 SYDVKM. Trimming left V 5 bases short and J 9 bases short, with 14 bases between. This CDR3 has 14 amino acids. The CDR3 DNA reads TGTGCCAGCAGTGCGACCGGGGTGGGTTCACCCCTCCACTTT. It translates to CASSATGVGSPLHF.

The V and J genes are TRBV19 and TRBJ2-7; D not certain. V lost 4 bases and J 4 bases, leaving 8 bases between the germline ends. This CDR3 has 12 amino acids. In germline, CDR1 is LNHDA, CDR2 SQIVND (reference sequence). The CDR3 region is CASSNVGYEQYF. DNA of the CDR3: TGTGCCAGTAGTAACGTGGGATACGAGCAGTACTTC.

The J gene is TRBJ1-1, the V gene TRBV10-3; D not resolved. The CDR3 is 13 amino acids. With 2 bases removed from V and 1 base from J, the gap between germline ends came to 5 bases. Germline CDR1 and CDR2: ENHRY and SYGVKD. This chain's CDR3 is CAISEKENTEAFF. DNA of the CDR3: TGTGCCATCAGTGAGAAGGAGAACACTGAAGCTTTCTTT.

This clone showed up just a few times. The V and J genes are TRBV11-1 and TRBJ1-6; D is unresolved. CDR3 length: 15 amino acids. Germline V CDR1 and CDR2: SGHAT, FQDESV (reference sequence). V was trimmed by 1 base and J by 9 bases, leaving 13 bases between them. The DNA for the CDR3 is TGTGCCAGCAGCTTAGGAGGAGCCTCCGGTTCACCCCTCCACTTT. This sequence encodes CASSLGGASGSPLHF.

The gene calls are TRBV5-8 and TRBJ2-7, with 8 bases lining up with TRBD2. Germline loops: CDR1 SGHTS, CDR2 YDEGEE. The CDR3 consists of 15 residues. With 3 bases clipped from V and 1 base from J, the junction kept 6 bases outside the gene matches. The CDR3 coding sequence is TGTGCCAGCAGCTCCGGGACTAGGTCTTCCTACGAGCAGTACTTC. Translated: CASSSGTRSSYEQYF.

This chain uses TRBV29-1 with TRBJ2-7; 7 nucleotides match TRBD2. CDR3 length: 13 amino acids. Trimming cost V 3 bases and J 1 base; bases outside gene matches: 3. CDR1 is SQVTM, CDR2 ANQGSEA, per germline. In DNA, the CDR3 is TGCAGCGTTGACGCCGGGGGGTCCTACGAGCAGTACTTC. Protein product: CSVDAGGSYEQYF.

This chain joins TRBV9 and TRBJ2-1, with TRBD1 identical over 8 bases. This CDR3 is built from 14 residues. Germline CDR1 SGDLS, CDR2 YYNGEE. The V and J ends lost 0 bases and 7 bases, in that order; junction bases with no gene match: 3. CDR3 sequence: CASSVGTGQNEQFF. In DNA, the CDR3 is TGTGCCAGCAGCGTAGGGACAGGGCAGAATGAGCAGTTCTTC.

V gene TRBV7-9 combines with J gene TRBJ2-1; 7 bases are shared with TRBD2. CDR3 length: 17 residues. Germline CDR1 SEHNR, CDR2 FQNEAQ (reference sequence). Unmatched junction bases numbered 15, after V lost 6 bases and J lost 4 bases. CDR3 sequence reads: CASRDPWRERRYNEQFF. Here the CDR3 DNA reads TGTGCCAGCAGAGACCCTTGGCGGGAGAGGCGGTACAATGAGCAGTTCTTC. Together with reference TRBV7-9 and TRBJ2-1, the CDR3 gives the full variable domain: DTGVSQNPRHKITKRGQNVTFRCDPISEHNRLYWYRQTLGQGPEFLTYFQNEAQLEKSRLLSDRFSAERPKGSFSTLEIQRTEQGDSAMYLCASRDPWRERRYNEQFFGPGTRLTVL.

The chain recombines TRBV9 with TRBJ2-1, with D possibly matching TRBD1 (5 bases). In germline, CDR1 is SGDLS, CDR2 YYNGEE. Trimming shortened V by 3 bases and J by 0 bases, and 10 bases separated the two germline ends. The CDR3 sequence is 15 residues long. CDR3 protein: CASSARASSYNEQFF. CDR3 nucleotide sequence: TGTGCCAGCAGCGCCAGGGCGAGCTCCTACAATGAGCAGTTCTTC. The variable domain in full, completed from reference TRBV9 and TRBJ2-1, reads DSGVTQTPKHLITATGQRVTLRCSPRSGDLSVYWYQQSLDQGLQFLIQYYNGEERAKGNILERFSAQQFPDLHSELNLSSLELGDSALYFCASSARASSYNEQFFGPGTRLTVL.

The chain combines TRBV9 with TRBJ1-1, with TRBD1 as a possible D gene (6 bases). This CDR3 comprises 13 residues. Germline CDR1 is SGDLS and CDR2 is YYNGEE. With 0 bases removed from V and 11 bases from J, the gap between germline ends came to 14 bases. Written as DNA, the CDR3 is TGTGCCAGCAGCGTAGAACAAGGGGGTTGGGCTTTCTTT. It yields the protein CASSVEQGGWAFF.

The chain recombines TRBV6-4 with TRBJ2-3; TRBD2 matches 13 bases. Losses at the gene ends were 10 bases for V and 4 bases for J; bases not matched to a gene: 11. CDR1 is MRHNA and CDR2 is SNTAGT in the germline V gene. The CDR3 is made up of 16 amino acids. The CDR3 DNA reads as TGTGCCAAGAAACATGGACTAGCGGGAGTGGCAGATACGCAGTATTTT. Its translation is CAKKHGLAGVADTQYF.

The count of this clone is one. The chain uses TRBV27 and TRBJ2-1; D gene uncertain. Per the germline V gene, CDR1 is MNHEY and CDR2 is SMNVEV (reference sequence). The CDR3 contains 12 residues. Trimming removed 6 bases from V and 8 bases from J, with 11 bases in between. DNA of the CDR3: TGTGCCAGCAGACAATCTAGGTATGAGCAGTTCTTC. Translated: CASRQSRYEQFF.

This CDR3 reads CASSERGTGGYQPQHF. DNA for the CDR3: TGTGCCAGCAGTGAACGGGGGACAGGGGGCTATCAGCCCCAGCATTTT. J is TRBJ1-5 and V is TRBV2; 12 bases agree with TRBD1. Losses at the gene ends were 2 bases for V and 5 bases for J; bases not matched to a gene: 4. The CDR3 is 16 amino acids. Germline assignment: CDR1 SNHLY and CDR2 FYNNEI.

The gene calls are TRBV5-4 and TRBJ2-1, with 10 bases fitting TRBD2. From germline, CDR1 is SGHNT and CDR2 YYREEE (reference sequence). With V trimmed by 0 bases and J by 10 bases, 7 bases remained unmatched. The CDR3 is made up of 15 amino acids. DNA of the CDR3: TGTGCCAGCAGCTTGGCATCTAGCGGGGGAAAAGAGCAGTTCTTC. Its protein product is CASSLASSGGKEQFF.

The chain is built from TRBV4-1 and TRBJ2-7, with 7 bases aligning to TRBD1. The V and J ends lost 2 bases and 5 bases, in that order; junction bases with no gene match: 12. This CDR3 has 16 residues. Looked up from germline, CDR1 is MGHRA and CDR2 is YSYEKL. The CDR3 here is CASSQKLRQGVHEQYF. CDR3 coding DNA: TGCGCCAGCAGCCAAAAGTTGAGACAGGGAGTCCACGAGCAGTACTTC.